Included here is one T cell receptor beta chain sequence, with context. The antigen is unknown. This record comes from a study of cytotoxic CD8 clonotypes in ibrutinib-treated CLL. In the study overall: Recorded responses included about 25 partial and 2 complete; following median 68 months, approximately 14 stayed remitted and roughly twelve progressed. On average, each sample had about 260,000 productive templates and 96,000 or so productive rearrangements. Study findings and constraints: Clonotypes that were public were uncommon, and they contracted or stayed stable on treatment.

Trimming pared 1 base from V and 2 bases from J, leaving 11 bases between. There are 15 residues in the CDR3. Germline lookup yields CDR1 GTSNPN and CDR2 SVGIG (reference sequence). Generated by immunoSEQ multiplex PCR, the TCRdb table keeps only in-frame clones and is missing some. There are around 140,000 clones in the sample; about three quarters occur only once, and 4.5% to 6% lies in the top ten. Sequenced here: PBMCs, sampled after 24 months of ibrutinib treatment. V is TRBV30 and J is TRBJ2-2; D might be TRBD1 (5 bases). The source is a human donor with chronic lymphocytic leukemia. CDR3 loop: CAWSGAGANTGELFF. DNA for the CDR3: TGTGCCTGGAGTGGAGCTGGGGCAAACACCGGGGAGCTGTTTTTT.